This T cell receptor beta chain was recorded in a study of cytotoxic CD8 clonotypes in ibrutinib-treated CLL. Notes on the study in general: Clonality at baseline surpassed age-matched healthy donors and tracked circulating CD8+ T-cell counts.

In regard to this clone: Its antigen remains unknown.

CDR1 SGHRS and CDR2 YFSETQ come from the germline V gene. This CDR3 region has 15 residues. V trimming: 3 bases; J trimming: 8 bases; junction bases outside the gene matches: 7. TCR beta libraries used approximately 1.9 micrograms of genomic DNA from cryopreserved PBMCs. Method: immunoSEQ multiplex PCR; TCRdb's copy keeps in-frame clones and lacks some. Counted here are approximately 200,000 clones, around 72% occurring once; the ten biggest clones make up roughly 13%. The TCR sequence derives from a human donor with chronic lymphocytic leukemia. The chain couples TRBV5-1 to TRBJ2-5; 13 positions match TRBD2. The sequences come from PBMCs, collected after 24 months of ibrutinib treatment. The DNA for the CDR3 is TGCGCCAGCAGCTACGGACTAGCGGGAGCTGTAACCCAGTACTTC. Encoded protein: CASSYGLAGAVTQYF.